Following are 18 T cell receptor beta chains from one sample sequenced in a study of spatial heterogeneity in lung cancer. Time point reported: sample taken at primary tumor resection. The authors sequenced whole RNA from tumor, nontumor lung or frozen PBMC without sorting. One entry per CDR3 protein results from TCRdb running MiXCR on the 5' RACE reads. The sample records approximately 39,000 distinct CDR3 sequences, approximately 6.3% being singletons. The material sequenced was PBMCs, taken at surgery. The receptors were sampled from a male donor with early-stage non-small cell lung cancer.

This clonotype was counted many times. The chain couples TRBV4-1 to TRBJ2-7, with D uncertain. V gave up 1 base and J gave up 4 bases, with 14 bases separating them. The CDR3 has 15 residues. Germline CDR1 MGHRA, CDR2 YSYEKL. The CDR3: CASSQVRGPEYEQYF. CDR3 coding DNA: TGCGCCAGCAGCCAAGTCCGAGGACCCGAATACGAGCAGTACTTC.

There are many counts of this clonotype. The chain is built from TRBV24-1 and TRBJ2-2; D remains ambiguous. CDR1 is KGHDR, CDR2 SFDVKD, per germline. Deletions cut 7 bases from V and 6 bases from J, with 14 bases between. This CDR3 has 14 residues. Written as DNA, the CDR3 is TGTGCCACCAGCCACATAATACTACCCGGGGAGCTGTTTTTT. It is translated as CATSHIILPGELFF.

This clonotype was counted once. A single base separates this from a much larger clone, so it may be a read error. The J gene is TRBJ1-5, the V gene TRBV2; no definite D call. Germline V gene data show CDR1 as SNHLY and CDR2 as FYNNEI. The CDR3 is 15 residues long. CDR3 nucleotide sequence: TGTGCCAGCAGTGAAACCGAATATAGCAATCAGCCCGAGCATTTT. Translation: CASSETEYSNQPEHF. Full variable domain (remainder filled in from reference TRBV2 and TRBJ1-5): EPEVTQTPSHQVTQMGQEVILRCVPISNHLYFYWYRQILGQKVEFLVSFYNNEISEKSEIFDDQFSVERPDGSNFTLKIRSTKLEDSAMYFCASSETEYSNQPEHFGDGTRLSIL.

The sample holds many counts of this clonotype. CDR3 in amino acids: CSAGDFQKFTDTQYF. In nucleotides, the CDR3 is TGCAGTGCAGGGGACTTCCAGAAGTTCACAGATACGCAGTATTTT. The chain has TRBV20-1 and TRBJ2-3, with a tentative D call TRBD2 (6 bases). Germline loops: CDR1 DFQATT, CDR2 SNEGSKA (reference sequence). There are 15 residues in the CDR3. The ends were cut back, 6 bases at V and 2 bases at J, with 18 bases in the middle.

The sample holds many counts of this clonotype. CDR3 bases: TGTGCCAGCAGCCAAGATCACGTTGTGGGGTCCTACAATGAGCAGTTCTTC. Its protein is CASSQDHVVGSYNEQFF. This chain uses TRBV3-1 with TRBJ2-1; unclear D gene. CDR1 and CDR2 (germline): LGHDT, YNNKEL (reference sequence). CDR3 length equals 17 residues. The V gene lost 0 bases and the J gene lost 1 base, with 13 bases spanning the gap.

This clonotype was counted between two and nine times. The chain couples TRBV5-1 to TRBJ2-1; 8 bases line up with TRBD1. CDR1 and CDR2 from the germline V gene are SGHRS and YFSETQ. The V and J ends lost 7 bases and 3 bases, in that order; junction bases with no gene match: 9. The CDR3 loop spans 15 amino acids. In DNA form, the CDR3 reads TGCGCCAGCCGCGGACAGGGTCATATCTACAATGAGCAGTTCTTC. The encoded protein is CASRGQGHIYNEQFF.

This clonotype was picked up many times. The chain employs TRBV10-3 and TRBJ2-2; D is unresolved. The germline V gene has CDR1 ENHRY and CDR2 SYGVKD. The CDR3 runs to 14 residues. V gave up 4 bases and J gave up 3 bases, with 9 bases separating them. The DNA for the CDR3 is TGTGCCATCAGTGTTAACAGAGACACCGGGGAGCTGTTTTTT. It codes for CAISVNRDTGELFF.

This clonotype was found many times. The V and J genes are TRBV7-2 and TRBJ2-7, with 7 bases identical to TRBD1. This CDR3 is built from 14 residues. The V and J ends lost 5 bases and 2 bases, in that order; junction bases with no gene match: 6. Looked up from germline, CDR1 is SGHTA and CDR2 is FQGNSA. This CDR3 reads CASSPRQGTYEQYF. Written as DNA, the CDR3 is TGTGCCAGCAGCCCGCGACAGGGAACCTACGAGCAGTACTTC.

The sample holds a few counts of this clonotype. The chain recombines TRBV18 with TRBJ2-6; D remains unclear. The V end lost 1 base, the J end lost 4 bases, and 8 bases lay between the germline ends. Looked up from germline, CDR1 is KGHSH and CDR2 is LQKENI. The length of the CDR3 is 15 residues. The CDR3 here is CASSPRSPGANVLTF. As DNA, the CDR3 is TGTGCCAGCTCACCACGATCCCCCGGGGCCAACGTCCTGACTTTC. The whole variable domain, remainder taken from reference TRBV18 and TRBJ2-6, is NAGVMQNPRHLVRRRGQEARLRCSPMKGHSHVYWYRQLPEEGLKFMVYLQKENIIDESGMPKERFSAEFPKEGPSILRIQQVVRGDSAAYFCASSPRSPGANVLTFGAGSRLTVL.

This clonotype was found many times. The chain has TRBV2 and TRBJ2-5; TRBD1 is a possible D gene (6 bases). The CDR3 has 15 residues. The ends were cut back, 7 bases at V and 5 bases at J, with 20 bases in the middle. Germline-derived CDR1 and CDR2 are SNHLY and FYNNEI. This CDR3 reads CASKRRQVLMETQYF. CDR3 DNA: TGTGCCAGCAAGAGAAGACAGGTTTTGATGGAGACCCAGTACTTC.

This clonotype was seen at least ten times. V and J are TRBV10-3 and TRBJ1-1; 7 positions agree with TRBD1. The CDR3 sequence is 13 residues long. CDR1 and CDR2 from the germline V gene are ENHRY and SYGVKD. J gave up 2 bases and V 7 bases, and 4 bases lay outside the gene matches. Written as DNA, the CDR3 is TGTGCCATCACGGGGACAGTCAACACTGAAGCTTTCTTT. Encoded protein: CAITGTVNTEAFF.

The chain has TRBV7-6 and TRBJ1-1; D uncertain. This CDR3 is built from 13 residues. Germline loops: CDR1 SGHVS, CDR2 FNYEAQ. Trimming stripped 3 bases from V and 1 base from J, with 6 bases between. CDR3 sequence (DNA): TGTGCCAGCAGCTTGAAGCGGAACACTGAAGCTTTCTTT. Translating it yields CASSLKRNTEAFF. Using reference TRBV7-6 and TRBJ1-1 for the parts outside the CDR3, the full variable domain is GAGVSQSPRYKVTKRGQDVALRCDPISGHVSLYWYRQALGQGPEFLTYFNYEAQQDKSGLPNDRFSAERPEGSISTLTIQRTEQRDSAMYRCASSLKRNTEAFFGQGTRLTVV.

This clonotype was counted ten times or more. J is TRBJ1-6 and V is TRBV7-3; D gene uncertain. This CDR3 is built from 13 residues. The V end lost 5 bases, the J end lost 5 bases, and 7 bases lay between the germline ends. CDR1 SGHTA and CDR2 FQGTGA come from the germline V gene. CDR3 coding DNA: TGTGCCAGCAGCCGCAGCCATAATTCACCCCTCCACTTT. This gives the protein CASSRSHNSPLHF.

The rearrangement joins TRBV2 to TRBJ2-7; perhaps TRBD2 as D (6 bases). This CDR3 is 11 amino acids long. Germline V gene data show CDR1 as SNHLY and CDR2 as FYNNEI. The CDR3 sequence is CAGGERGEQYF. The DNA of the CDR3 is TGTGCAGGAGGGGAAAGGGGCGAGCAGTACTTC.

V and J are TRBV12-3 or TRBV12-4 and TRBJ1-2; D uncertain. Trimming stripped 1 base from V and 9 bases from J, with 15 bases between. There are 14 residues in the CDR3. This CDR3 reads CASSLGDNLRSYTF. CDR3 nucleotide sequence: TGTGCCAGCAGTTTAGGCGACAACCTTCGGAGCTACACCTTC.

This clonotype showed up many times. This chain uses TRBV28 with TRBJ2-3, with 12 bases fitting TRBD2. The length of the CDR3 is 17 residues. Germline CDR1 MDHEN, CDR2 SYDVKM. V lost 5 bases and J lost 8; bases outside the gene matches: 14. The CDR3 nucleotides are TGTGCCAGCAGTCCACATCCCCTAGCGGGGGGGTTGGGTACGCAGTATTTT. Its translation is CASSPHPLAGGLGTQYF.

The chain has TRBV28 and TRBJ2-7; 8 bases are shared with TRBD2. This CDR3 is 16 amino acids long. Germline-derived CDR1 and CDR2 are MDHEN and SYDVKM. The junction had 12 bases not matched to a gene; V was cut back by 8 bases and J by 0 bases. The CDR3 DNA reads TGTGCCAGCGGTGAAACGGGGGGGCGACCCTCCTACGAGCAGTACTTC. This codes for CASGETGGRPSYEQYF.

V and J are TRBV6-5 and TRBJ2-7; 10 nucleotides match TRBD1. V shed 5 bases and J 7 bases; nucleotides not matched to a gene: 8. Germline loops: CDR1 MNHEY, CDR2 SVGAGI. The CDR3 is 14 residues long. CDR3 bases: TGTGCCAGCAGTACCGGGACAGGGGTAAGGGAGCAGTACTTC. The encoded protein is CASSTGTGVREQYF.